This T cell receptor (beta chain) was found in a study of cytomegalovirus exposure and HLA in healthy donors. General study points: An analysis that was carried out later associated 17,000 or so TCR beta sequences with HLA alleles at 0.05 false discovery rate.

This PCR relied on a set of 60 Vbeta primers and 13 Jbeta primers. Profiling relied on immunoSEQ multiplex PCR, and the TCRdb table lists in-frame clones only, not all of them. The data hold 100,000 to 150,000 clones, with about 85% observed a single time. Of note for this clone: Its target is not known.

This clonotype was obtained from a boy between 10 and 17 years old in good health and CMV-seronegative. The sample was PBMCs.

The CDR3 DNA follows: TGTGCCAGCAGCGTAGAGGCCAGGAGAGGGTCCGAGCAGTACTTC. Amino acids: CASSVEARRGSEQYF. This chain links TRBV9 with TRBJ2-7, with a weak D call TRBD2 (5 bases). CDR1 and CDR2 (germline): SGDLS, YYNGEE. Trimming took off 0 bases at V and 6 bases at J, with 16 bases between the two ends. The CDR3 has 15 amino acids.